The rows below give T cell receptor beta chains drawn from one sample of a study of cytomegalovirus exposure and HLA in healthy donors. Only in-frame clones appear in the TCRdb table, and some are missing; sequencing was by immunoSEQ multiplex PCR. The sample consists of some 120,000 clones, 17% of them appearing once. The specimen sequenced was PBMCs. These receptors originate from a female donor in good health and CMV-seropositive. Each CDR3 is given with its conserved first and last residue. D genes are given only for firm matches. The size of a clone is reported for some rows only, either as once, few or many, or as a class for expanded clones.

j_call	v_call	d_call	clone_size	cdr3_nt	cdr3_aa
TRBJ1-1	TRBV6-6	.	.	TGTGCCAGCAGTTACCCGATCCGGGGGGCTGAAGCTTTCTTT	CASSYPIRGAEAFF
TRBJ1-4	TRBV28	.	few	TGTGCCAGCAGTTTTGATGCAGGGGCATCGAATGAAAAACTGTTTTTT	CASSFDAGASNEKLFF
TRBJ2-7	TRBV6-7	.	few	TGTGCCAGCAGTTACTCTTTGGGGGCTTACGAGCAGTACTTC	CASSYSLGAYEQYF
TRBJ1-5	TRBV19	.	few	TGTGCCAGTAGTATCAGCTCAACAGGTCAGCCCCAGCATTTT	CASSISSTGQPQHF
TRBJ1-5	TRBV7-2	TRBD1	few	TGTGCCAGCAGCCCCGGTGAGGGGGCGGCGGGCAATCAGCCCCAGCATTTT	CASSPGEGAAGNQPQHF
TRBJ2-1	TRBV10-2	TRBD2	once	TGCGCCAGCAGTGAAACAGCGGGGACGTTCAGCTCCTACAATGAGCAGTTCTTC	CASSETAGTFSSYNEQFF
TRBJ2-2	TRBV5-1	TRBD1	.	TGCGCCAGCAGCTTTACAGGGGCGAACACCGGGGAGCTGTTTTTT	CASSFTGANTGELFF
TRBJ2-7	TRBV27	TRBD1	.	TGTGCCAGCAGTTCCCTCGGGACAGGGCCCTACGAGCAGTACTTC	CASSSLGTGPYEQYF
TRBJ2-5	TRBV30	TRBD1	few	TGTGCCTGGAAGATCAGGGGGTCGGTAGAGACCCAGTACTTC	CAWKIRGSVETQYF
TRBJ1-1	TRBV30	.	.	TGTGCCTGGAGTGGGGCCCTAAACACTGAAGCTTTCTTT	CAWSGALNTEAFF
TRBJ1-5	TRBV4-1	.	few	TGCGCCAGCAGCCAAGAGGGGGGGCTCGGGAGCAATCAGCCCCAGCATTTT	CASSQEGGLGSNQPQHF
TRBJ2-7	TRBV6-4	.	.	TGTGCCAGCAGTGCCGGCACAGGCTACGAGCAGTACTTC	CASSAGTGYEQYF
TRBJ2-5	TRBV15	TRBD1	few	TGTGCCACCAGCAGTTTGGGACAGCAAGAGACCCAGTACTTC	CATSSLGQQETQYF
TRBJ1-5	TRBV2	.	.	TGTGCCAGCAGCTCAGACAGAGACCATCAGCCCCAGCATTTT	CASSSDRDHQPQHF
TRBJ1-2	TRBV6-5	.	few	TGTGCCAGCAGTTACCAGGGCGGCTACACCTTC	CASSYQGGYTF
TRBJ1-4	TRBV30	.	.	TGTGCCTGGGCCCGAGGTAGGCTCACGGAAAAACTGTTTTTT	CAWARGRLTEKLFF
TRBJ2-7	TRBV13	.	few	TGTGCCAGCAGCCTAGAGGGGGGGACCTACGAGCAGTACTTC	CASSLEGGTYEQYF
TRBJ2-7	TRBV7-9	TRBD2	.	TGTGCCAGCGGGCTAGCGGAAGTCTACGAGCAGTACTTC	CASGLAEVYEQYF
TRBJ1-2	TRBV7-9	.	.	TGTGCCAGCAGCCCTCTAGGAGCCGATGGCTACACCTTC	CASSPLGADGYTF
TRBJ2-6	TRBV7-2	.	few	TGTGCCAGCAGCCTTCAGGTCTCTGGGGCCAACGTCCTGACTTTC	CASSLQVSGANVLTF
TRBJ2-7	TRBV7-9	.	few	TGTGCCAGCAGCCCGAGTGGACAGATCATAGCCTACGAGCAGTACTTC	CASSPSGQIIAYEQYF
TRBJ2-4	TRBV19	TRBD2	.	TGTGCCAGTAGTATAGGCGGGGGGGCTTCCATGGCCATTCAGTACTTC	CASSIGGGASMAIQYF
TRBJ2-2	TRBV7-9	TRBD1	.	TGTGCCAGCAGCTTAAGGAAGGGGGCAAACGGGGAGCTGTTTTTT	CASSLRKGANGELFF
TRBJ1-5	TRBV29-1	.	.	TGCAGCGTTGGCGGGGCATCGGATTCCAATCAGCCCCAGCATTTT	CSVGGASDSNQPQHF
TRBJ2-7	TRBV28	TRBD2	few	TGTGCCAGCAGCTACAAACTAGCGGGACAATACGAGCAGTACTTC	CASSYKLAGQYEQYF
TRBJ1-2	TRBV29-1	TRBD1	.	TGCAGCGTCAAGAACCGGGACAGGGGGTACTATGGCTACACCTTC	CSVKNRDRGYYGYTF
TRBJ2-7	TRBV10-2	.	few	TGCGCCAGCAGCCGGACAGCCACCTACGAGCAGTACTTC	CASSRTATYEQYF
TRBJ2-7	TRBV7-3	TRBD1	.	TGTGCCAGCAGCTTAGACAGGGTAGTCCACGAGCAGTACTTC	CASSLDRVVHEQYF
TRBJ2-3	TRBV30	TRBD2	few	TGTGCCTGGAGCCGCGGGGGAATGAGCACAGATACGCAGTATTTT	CAWSRGGMSTDTQYF
TRBJ2-5	TRBV20-1	TRBD2	.	TGCAGTGCTAGACCTGGACTAGCTTTGGACTTC	CSARPGLALDF
TRBJ1-2	TRBV13	.	.	TGTGCCAGCAGCTCCCCAGATCGGACAAGGATCCTAGCTAACTATGGCTACACCTTC	CASSSPDRTRILANYGYTF
TRBJ2-2	TRBV4-1	TRBD2	few	TGCGCCAGCAGCCAGAATAGCGGGGGAAACACCGGGGAGCTGTTTTTT	CASSQNSGGNTGELFF
TRBJ1-4	TRBV29-1	.	.	TGCAGCGTTCTTAACGTAGAATCCGAAAAACTGTTTTTT	CSVLNVESEKLFF
TRBJ1-5	TRBV14	.	few	TGTGCCAGCAGCCATAGTATCGACAGCTGCGGACAGCCCCAGCATTTT	CASSHSIDSCGQPQHF
TRBJ1-4	TRBV5-1	TRBD1	.	TGCGCCAGCAGCTTGAGTAGGGGGCGGGGTGAAAAACTGTTTTTT	CASSLSRGRGEKLFF
TRBJ1-1	TRBV18	.	.	TGTGCCAGCTCACCATCCACAGGGAACACTGAAGCTTTCTTT	CASSPSTGNTEAFF
TRBJ2-7	TRBV18	.	few	TGTGCCAGCTCCCACAGGGTTGACAACTACGAGCAGTACTTC	CASSHRVDNYEQYF
TRBJ2-1	TRBV4-3	TRBD1	.	TGCGCCAGCAGCCCTAGGACAGGGAATCCAAGCGATGAGCAGTTCTTC	CASSPRTGNPSDEQFF
TRBJ2-1	TRBV2	TRBD1	.	TGTGCCAGCAGAGAGACAGGGAAATCCTACAATGAGCAGTTCTTC	CASRETGKSYNEQFF
TRBJ1-2	TRBV28	TRBD1	few	TGTGCCAGCAGGACCGGGACAGGGGCTTACTATGGCTACACCTTC	CASRTGTGAYYGYTF
TRBJ1-1	TRBV2	.	few	TGTGCCAGCAGTGATGAGGTGAACACTGAAGCTTTCTTT	CASSDEVNTEAFF
TRBJ2-1	TRBV4-3	.	.	TGCGCCAGCAGCCAAGATCGTGAGGCCGAGCAGTTCTTC	CASSQDREAEQFF
TRBJ2-7	TRBV28	TRBD1	.	TGTGCCAGCAGTCCCTCCGGGACAGGGGTCAACGAGCAGTACTTC	CASSPSGTGVNEQYF
TRBJ2-7	TRBV28	TRBD1	few	TGTGCCAGCAGGGGACAGGGGGCTAGGTCCTACGAGCAGTACTTC	CASRGQGARSYEQYF
TRBJ2-2	TRBV18	TRBD2	.	TGTGCCAGCTCACCACCAGTAGCGGGAGGCCTCAACACCGGGGAGCTGTTTTTT	CASSPPVAGGLNTGELFF